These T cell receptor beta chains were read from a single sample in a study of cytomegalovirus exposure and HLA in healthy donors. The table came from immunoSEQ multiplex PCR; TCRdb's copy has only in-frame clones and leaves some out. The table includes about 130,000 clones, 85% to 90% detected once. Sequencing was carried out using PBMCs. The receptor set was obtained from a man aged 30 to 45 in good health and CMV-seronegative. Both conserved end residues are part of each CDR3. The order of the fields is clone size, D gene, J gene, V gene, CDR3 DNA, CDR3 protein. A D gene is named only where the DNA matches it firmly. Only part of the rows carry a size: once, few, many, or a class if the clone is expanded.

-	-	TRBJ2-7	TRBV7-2	TGTGCCAGCAGCTTAGGGGAGGAGAGGCCGCAGTACTTC	CASSLGEERPQYF
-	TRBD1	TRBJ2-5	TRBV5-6	TGTGCCAGCAGCCTCAGGGGGCGGGAGACCCAGTACTTC	CASSLRGRETQYF
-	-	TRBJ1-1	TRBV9	TGTGCCAGCAGCGGATCAACAGAAAACACTGAAGCTTTCTTT	CASSGSTENTEAFF
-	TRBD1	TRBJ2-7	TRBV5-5	TGTGCCAGCAGCTTGACTGGACAGGTCTACGAGCAGTACTTC	CASSLTGQVYEQYF
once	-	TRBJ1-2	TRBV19	TGTGCCACCAGGCCCTCAACAGGGAACTATGGCTACACCTTC	CATRPSTGNYGYTF
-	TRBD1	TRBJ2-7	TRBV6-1	TGTGCCAGCATTCGGGACAGGGAATTTTCCTACGAGCAGTACTTC	CASIRDREFSYEQYF
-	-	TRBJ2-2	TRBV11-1	TGTGCCAGCAGCTTCCGGACCGGGGAGCTGTTTTTT	CASSFRTGELFF
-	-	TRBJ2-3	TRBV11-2	TGTGCCAGCAGCTTAGGACGGGGCGGGGTGGGCACAGATACGCAGTATTTT	CASSLGRGGVGTDTQYF
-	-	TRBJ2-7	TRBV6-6	TGTGCCAGCAGTTACTCCGCGGAACTCCTTTCCTACGAGCAGTACTTC	CASSYSAELLSYEQYF
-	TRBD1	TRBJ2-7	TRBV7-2	TGTGCCAGCAGCTTAGGGACAGGGGGTGAGCAGTACTTC	CASSLGTGGEQYF
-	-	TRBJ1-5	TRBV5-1	TGCGCCAGCAGCTTGGGAGGAGTTAGCAATCAGCCCCAGCATTTT	CASSLGGVSNQPQHF
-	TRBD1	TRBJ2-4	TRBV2	TGTGCCAGCAGTGAAGGGACAGGGAAAAACATTCAGTACTTC	CASSEGTGKNIQYF
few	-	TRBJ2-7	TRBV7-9	TGTGCCAGCAGCTTAGGCCAGGGTGCGACCGAGCAGTACTTC	CASSLGQGATEQYF
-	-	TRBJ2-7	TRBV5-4	TGTGCCAGCAGCTCTTTAGCCGCTCCAGCCGAGCAGTACTTC	CASSSLAAPAEQYF
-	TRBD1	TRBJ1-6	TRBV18	TGTGCCAGCTCACCCCGGGACAGAGCATCGCAGTCACCCCTCCACTTT	CASSPRDRASQSPLHF
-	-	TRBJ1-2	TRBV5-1	TGCGCCAGCGGATTGGACAGCCCTTCTAACTATGGCTACACCTTC	CASGLDSPSNYGYTF
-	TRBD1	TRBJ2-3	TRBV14	TGTGCCAGCAGCCAAGAGGTTCAGGGGACAGGGATCCCAGATACGCAGTATTTT	CASSQEVQGTGIPDTQYF
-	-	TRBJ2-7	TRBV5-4	TGTGCCAGCAGCTGGGACATTTCCTACGAGCAGTACTTC	CASSWDISYEQYF
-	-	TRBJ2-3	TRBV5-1	TGCGCCAGCAGCTCCGCTAGCGCTAGCACAGATACGCAGTATTTT	CASSSASASTDTQYF
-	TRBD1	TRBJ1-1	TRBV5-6	TGTGCCAGCAGCTCGACAGGGGGCACTGAAGCTTTCTTT	CASSSTGGTEAFF
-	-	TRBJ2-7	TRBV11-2	TGTGCCAGCAGCTTAGGGACTGGTTCCTACGAGCAGTACTTC	CASSLGTGSYEQYF
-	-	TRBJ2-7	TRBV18	TGTGCCAGCTCACAGGGACTCAGTGGCTACGAGCAGTACTTC	CASSQGLSGYEQYF
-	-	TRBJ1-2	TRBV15	TGTGCCACCAGCAGAGATGGGCAGGGCTGGGGCTATGGCTACACCTTC	CATSRDGQGWGYGYTF
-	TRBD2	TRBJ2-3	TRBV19	TGTGCCAGTAGTCCCCGCGGGGGGCCTGATACGCAGTATTTT	CASSPRGGPDTQYF
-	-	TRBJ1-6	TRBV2	TGTGCCAGCAGCAAGGGACATCCGATTAGCTCCTATAATTCACCCCTCCACTTT	CASSKGHPISSYNSPLHF
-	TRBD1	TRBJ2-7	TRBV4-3	TGCGCCAGCAGCCGGGACAGGGAATACGAGCAGTACTTC	CASSRDREYEQYF
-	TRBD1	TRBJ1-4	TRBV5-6	TGTGCCAGCAGCTTTCTGACAGGGGGGACAAGATCTAATGAAAAACTGTTTTTT	CASSFLTGGTRSNEKLFF
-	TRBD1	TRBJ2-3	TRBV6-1	TGTGCCAGCAAATTGGGACAGGGTGGGACAGATACGCAGTATTTT	CASKLGQGGTDTQYF
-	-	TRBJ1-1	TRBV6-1	TGTGCCAGCAGTTCACCTGAGCGGGTTAAAGCTTTCTTT	CASSSPERVKAFF
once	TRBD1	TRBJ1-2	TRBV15	TGTGCCACCAGCAGGAGCCGGGACAGCGGACTCTATGGCTACACCTTC	CATSRSRDSGLYGYTF
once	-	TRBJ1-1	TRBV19	TGTGCCAGTATGAGGAGGGAACATAGGGCGGAGGACACTGAAGCTTTCTTT	CASMRREHRAEDTEAFF
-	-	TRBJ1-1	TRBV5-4	TGTGCCAGCAGCTTCAGGGGAGGGAGCACTGAAGCTTTCTTT	CASSFRGGSTEAFF
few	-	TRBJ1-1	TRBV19	TGTGCCAGTAGTATAATCCCAGGAAACACTGAAGCTTTCTTT	CASSIIPGNTEAFF
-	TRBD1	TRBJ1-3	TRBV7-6	TGTGCCAGCAGCCCAGGGGGACTAGACGGAAACACCATATATTTT	CASSPGGLDGNTIYF
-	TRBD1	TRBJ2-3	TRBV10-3	TGTGCCGCAGGGACAGGGGGCTATACGCAGTATTTT	CAAGTGGYTQYF
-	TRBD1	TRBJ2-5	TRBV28	TGTGCCAGCAGTTCACCGGGACAGCCGGCGGAGACCCAGTACTTC	CASSSPGQPAETQYF
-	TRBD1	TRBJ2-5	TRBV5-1	TGCGCCAGTAGTGACAGGGGGTCGGGAGAGACCCAGTACTTC	CASSDRGSGETQYF
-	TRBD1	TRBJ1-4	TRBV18	TGTGCCAGCTCACCTCCGGGACAGGGTAATGAAAAACTGTTTTTT	CASSPPGQGNEKLFF
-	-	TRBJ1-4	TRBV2	TGTGCCAGCAGCGCAGGGGCGGCTAATGAAAAACTGTTTTTT	CASSAGAANEKLFF
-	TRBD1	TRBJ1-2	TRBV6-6	TGTGCCAGCAGTTACGAGGGCAGGGGGATCTATGGCTACACCTTC	CASSYEGRGIYGYTF
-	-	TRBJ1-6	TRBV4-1	TGCGCCAGCAGCCAAGGCCCAGATTCACCCCTCCACTTT	CASSQGPDSPLHF
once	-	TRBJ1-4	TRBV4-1	TGCGCCAGCAGCCGACAGAGCTCTAATGAAAAACTGTTTTTT	CASSRQSSNEKLFF
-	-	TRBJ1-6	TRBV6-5	TGTGCCAGCAGCAAGACAGTTTACTTCACGTCGCCCCTCCACTTT	CASSKTVYFTSPLHF